The clone carrying this TCR beta chain came up a few times. As yet, its antigen is unknown. 5'-RACE, quantitative and with molecular barcodes, yielded the TCR beta libraries. MiXCR was run by TCRdb on the 5' RACE reads, yielding one entry per CDR3 protein. The table includes approximately 190,000 distinct CDR3 sequences, 10% to 15% detected once. The data stem from a study of CD8 T cells in ankylosing spondylitis. Germline V gene lookup returns CDR1 SGHAT and CDR2 FQNNGV. Trimming pared 1 base from V and 10 bases from J, leaving 17 bases between. The CDR3 is made up of 16 amino acids. Whole-study findings and limits: From matched ankylosing spondylitis synovial fluid, disease-linked clones were reportedly recovered at significantly enriched levels.

The sequenced sample consisted of blood, either unsorted or a sorted T cell fraction (not recorded which). This chain connects TRBV11-2 to TRBJ1-6; D is perhaps TRBD1 (5 bases). This TCR was recovered from a female donor with ankylosing spondylitis or in good health (not recorded which). The CDR3 here is CASSLGLRGFLSPLHF. The CDR3 bases are TGTGCCAGCAGCTTAGGCCTGCGGGGGTTCTTGTCACCCCTCCACTTT.